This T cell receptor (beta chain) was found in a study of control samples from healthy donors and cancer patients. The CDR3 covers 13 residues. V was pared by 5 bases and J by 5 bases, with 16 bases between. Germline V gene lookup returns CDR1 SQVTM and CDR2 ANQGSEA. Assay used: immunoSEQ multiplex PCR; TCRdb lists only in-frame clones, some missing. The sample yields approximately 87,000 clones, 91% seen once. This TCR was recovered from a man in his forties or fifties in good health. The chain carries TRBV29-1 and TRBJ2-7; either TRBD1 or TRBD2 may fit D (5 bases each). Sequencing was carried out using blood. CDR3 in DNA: TGCAGCGTTACCTTGATGGGACGCAACGAGCAGTACTTC. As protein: CSVTLMGRNEQYF.